This passage covers 10 T cell receptor beta chains from one sample sequenced in a study of blood T cell repertoires in COVID-19. Clones were sequenced by immunoSEQ multiplex PCR, and TCRdb holds only the in-frame ones, with some missing. Of around 60,000 clones listed, roughly 72% are singletons. The material sequenced was peripheral blood. These receptors were collected from a woman in her seventies with COVID-19, enrolled during active disease.

This chain links TRBV19 with TRBJ1-5; a possible D gene is TRBD1 (6 bases). The CDR3 covers 13 residues. Germline V gene sequence: CDR1 LNHDA, CDR2 SQIVND (reference sequence). Trimming took 4 bases from V and 5 from J, leaving 9 bases between them. The CDR3 loop reads CASSTDRYQPQHF. CDR3 DNA: TGTGCCAGTAGTACCGACAGGTATCAGCCCCAGCATTTT.

This rearrangement joins TRBV6-2 or TRBV6-3 to TRBJ2-7, with 8 bases aligning to TRBD1. V shed 6 bases, J shed 3 bases, and the junction held 7 bases outside the gene matches. The CDR3 is 14 amino acids. Germline CDR1 and CDR2: MNHEY and SVGEGT. Here the CDR3 reads CASSTRTGNYEQYF. In nucleotides, the CDR3 is TGTGCCAGCAGCACCCGGACAGGGAACTACGAGCAGTACTTC.

This clone has just one count. The chain carries TRBV7-9 and TRBJ1-2; D call uncertain. CDR3 length: 14 amino acids. Trimming stripped 1 base from V and 7 bases from J, with 13 bases between. Germline CDR1 reads SEHNR; CDR2 reads FQNEAQ (reference sequence). The CDR3 spells CASSLEAGPGGYTF. DNA of the CDR3: TGTGCCAGCAGCTTAGAGGCGGGTCCGGGTGGCTACACCTTC.

The rearrangement links TRBV3-1 (or the pseudogene TRBV3-2) to TRBJ2-3; D might be TRBD2 (5 bases). CDR1 and CDR2 from the germline V gene are LGHDT and YNNKEL (reference sequence). V shed 2 bases and J shed 2 bases, with 14 bases lying between them. The CDR3 loop spans 16 amino acids. CDR3 residues: CASSQYLSGYTDTQYF. The CDR3 DNA reads as TGTGCCAGCAGCCAATATTTAAGCGGATACACAGATACGCAGTATTTT.

The V call is TRBV2, the J call TRBJ1-5; 7 nucleotides agree with TRBD1. V lost 4 bases to trimming and J lost 4 bases; unmatched junction nucleotides: 4. The CDR3 is 14 amino acids. Germline assignment: CDR1 SNHLY and CDR2 FYNNEI. For the CDR3, the DNA is TGTGCCAGCAGTGCAGACAGGGTAAATCAGCCCCAGCATTTT. Translating it yields CASSADRVNQPQHF.

Relative to its sample, this clone is medium-sized. The genes are TRBV19 and TRBJ1-5; D gene uncertain. The CDR3 is 15 amino acids. In germline, CDR1 is LNHDA, CDR2 SQIVND (reference sequence). Trimming took 3 bases from V and 2 from J, leaving 11 bases between them. In DNA, the CDR3 is TGTGCCAGTAGTATCGTCAGAAGTGGCAATCAGCCCCAGCATTTT. Amino acids: CASSIVRSGNQPQHF.

The V call is TRBV11-2, the J call TRBJ1-6, with 9 bases aligning to TRBD1. The CDR3 covers 18 residues. J lost 0 bases, V lost 5 bases, and 8 bases had no gene match. Germline V gene data show CDR1 as SGHAT and CDR2 as FQNNGV. The CDR3 sequence is CASSPGQGRSSYNSPLHF. CDR3 in DNA: TGTGCCAGCAGCCCCGGACAGGGGCGCAGCTCCTATAATTCACCCCTCCACTTT.

This clone showed up just once. V is TRBV2 and J is TRBJ2-1, with D possibly matching TRBD1 (5 bases). This CDR3 spans 15 amino acids. Germline values: CDR1 SNHLY, CDR2 FYNNEI. Trimming took 9 bases from V and 4 from J, leaving 19 bases between them. The chain's CDR3 is CASKEPDILYNEQFF. The CDR3 bases are TGTGCCAGTAAGGAACCGGACATCCTGTACAATGAGCAGTTCTTC.

The chain is built from TRBV2 and TRBJ2-5; 7 nucleotides align to TRBD2. This CDR3 comprises 13 residues. CDR1 is SNHLY and CDR2 is FYNNEI in the germline V gene. The trim removed 8 bases at V and 0 bases at J, leaving 3 bases unmatched. This chain's CDR3 is CASGRGNQETQYF. The CDR3 region has the DNA TGTGCCAGCGGGCGGGGGAACCAAGAGACCCAGTACTTC.

The chain employs TRBV28 and TRBJ1-2; 7 nucleotides agree with TRBD1. Unmatched junction bases numbered 10, after V lost 5 bases and J lost 4 bases. Germline V gene data show CDR1 as MDHEN and CDR2 as SYDVKM. This CDR3 has 15 residues. The CDR3 here is CASSTPGQTIYGYTF. Written as DNA, the CDR3 is TGTGCCAGCAGTACCCCGGGACAGACTATCTATGGCTACACCTTC.